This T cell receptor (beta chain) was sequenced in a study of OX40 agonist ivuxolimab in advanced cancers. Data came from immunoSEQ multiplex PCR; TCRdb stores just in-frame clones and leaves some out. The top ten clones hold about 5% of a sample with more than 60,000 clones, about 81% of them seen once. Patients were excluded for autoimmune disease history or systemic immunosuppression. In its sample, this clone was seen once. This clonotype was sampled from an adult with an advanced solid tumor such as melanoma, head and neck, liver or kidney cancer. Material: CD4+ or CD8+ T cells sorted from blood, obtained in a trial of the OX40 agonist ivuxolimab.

CDR3 sequence: CASSGPGAPETQYF. In nucleotides, the CDR3 is TGTGCCAGCAGCGGGCCGGGGGCGCCGGAGACCCAGTACTTC. The V and J genes are TRBV7-9 and TRBJ2-5; D may correspond to TRBD1 or TRBD2 (6 bases each). The ends were cut back, 5 bases at V and 5 bases at J, with 15 bases in the middle. Germline assignment: CDR1 SEHNR and CDR2 FQNEAQ (reference sequence). This CDR3 is built from 14 residues.